The subject of this entry is one T cell receptor beta chain. On cycle 4 day 1 and cycle 7 day 1, as well as at baseline, blood was sampled. This record belongs to a study of OX40 agonist ivuxolimab in advanced cancers. Looked up from germline, CDR1 is MGHRA and CDR2 is YSYEKL. V was trimmed by 0 bases and J by 0 bases, leaving 18 bases between them. There are 18 residues in the CDR3. TCRdb keeps only in-frame clones here, not all; method: immunoSEQ multiplex PCR. The data hold about 62,000 clones, with approximately 92% observed a single time. The sequenced sample was CD4+ or CD8+ T cells sorted from blood, obtained in a trial of the OX40 agonist ivuxolimab. This TCR was recovered from an adult with an advanced solid tumor such as melanoma, head and neck, liver or kidney cancer. V gene TRBV4-1 combines with J gene TRBJ2-7; D ambiguous. The chain's CDR3 is CASSQDPGSSWFSYEQYF. In DNA, the CDR3 is TGCGCCAGCAGCCAAGATCCGGGCTCTTCGTGGTTCTCCTACGAGCAGTACTTC.